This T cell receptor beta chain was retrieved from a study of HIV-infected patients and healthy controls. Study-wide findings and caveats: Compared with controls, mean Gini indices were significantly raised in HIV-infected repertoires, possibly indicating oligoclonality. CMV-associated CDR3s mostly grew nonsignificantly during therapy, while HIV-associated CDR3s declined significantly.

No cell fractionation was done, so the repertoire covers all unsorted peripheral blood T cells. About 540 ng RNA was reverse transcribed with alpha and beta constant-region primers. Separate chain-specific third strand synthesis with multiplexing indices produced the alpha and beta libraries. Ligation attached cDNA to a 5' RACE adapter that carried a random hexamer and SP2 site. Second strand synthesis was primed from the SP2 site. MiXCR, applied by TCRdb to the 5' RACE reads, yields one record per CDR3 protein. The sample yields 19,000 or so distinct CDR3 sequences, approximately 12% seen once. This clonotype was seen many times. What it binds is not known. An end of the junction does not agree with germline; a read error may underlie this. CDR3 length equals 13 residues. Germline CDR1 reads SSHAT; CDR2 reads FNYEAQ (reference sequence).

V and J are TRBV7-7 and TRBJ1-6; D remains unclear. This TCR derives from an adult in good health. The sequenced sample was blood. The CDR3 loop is CASSLERNSPLHF. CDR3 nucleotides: TGTGCTAGCAGCCTGGAAAGAAACTCACCCCTCCACTTT.